A selection of T cell receptor beta chains follows, all from one sample in a study of response to subunit inactivated influenza vaccine. TCRdb redid the calling of the RT-PCR reads with MiXCR, one entry per CDR3 protein. The sample yields 180,000 or so distinct CDR3 sequences, around 12% seen once. The sample also formed part of further work on T cells expressing NK-cell markers.

The sample here was CD8+ T cells sorted from PBMCs, taken 11 to 12 days after vaccination. The receptors come from a man in his forties or fifties who received an inactivated influenza vaccine. Each CDR3 is given with its conserved first and last residue. A D gene is named only where the DNA matches it firmly. Size tells how often a clone was seen (once, few, many) or the class of an expanded clone, and some rows leave it out.

j_call,v_call,d_call,clone_size,cdr3_aa,cdr3_nt
TRBJ2-1,TRBV12-5,TRBD2,NA,CARGFSGRISDEQFF,TGTGCTAGAGGTTTTAGCGGGAGGATATCCGATGAGCAGTTCTTC
TRBJ1-1,TRBV6-2/TRBV6-3,NA,NA,CASSKGTLEAFF,TGTGCCAGCAGTAAAGGGACCCTTGAAGCTTTCTTT
TRBJ2-1,TRBV20-1,TRBD2,few,CSARDLLAGGMGQFF,TGCAGTGCTAGAGATCTATTAGCGGGAGGGATGGGGCAGTTCTTC
TRBJ2-5,TRBV28,TRBD1,medium-sized,CASSFPGTFRQGAETQYF,TGTGCCAGCAGTTTTCCCGGTACTTTCAGACAGGGGGCAGAGACCCAGTACTTC
TRBJ1-1,TRBV4-2,NA,few,CASSQQTEAFF,TGTGCCAGCAGCCAACAAACTGAAGCTTTCTTT
TRBJ2-1,TRBV27,TRBD1,few,CASSSYRGQNEQFF,TGTGCCAGCAGTTCCTACAGGGGGCAGAATGAGCAGTTCTTC
TRBJ2-7,TRBV28,NA,NA,CASSLDVTRQYF,TGTGCCAGCAGTTTGGACGTTACGAGACAGTACTTC
TRBJ2-3,TRBV29-1,TRBD1,many,CSVEWGRTGVVDTQYF,TGCAGCGTTGAATGGGGGCGGACAGGGGTTGTAGATACGCAGTATTTT
TRBJ2-3,TRBV29-1,TRBD2,many,CSVTGTSGGDTQYF,TGCAGCGTCACCGGGACTAGCGGGGGAGATACGCAGTATTTT
TRBJ2-4,TRBV4-1,TRBD1,NA,CASSHPGQILAKNIQYF,TGCGCCAGCAGCCACCCGGGACAGATCCTAGCCAAAAACATTCAGTACTTC
TRBJ2-7,TRBV10-2,TRBD1,NA,CASSGSGTGALAYEQYF,TGCGCCAGCAGTGGTTCCGGGACAGGGGCCCTGGCCTACGAGCAGTACTTC
TRBJ1-5,TRBV28,NA,few,CASSLRRDNQPQHF,TGTGCCAGCAGTTTGCGCAGGGACAATCAGCCCCAGCATTTT
TRBJ2-1,TRBV20-1,TRBD2,few,CSARDGGGNYNEQFF,TGCAGTGCTAGAGATGGCGGGGGGAACTACAATGAGCAGTTCTTC
TRBJ2-1,TRBV6-2/TRBV6-3,NA,many,CASGKVGGVPGDEQFF,TGTGCCAGCGGCAAGGTCGGCGGGGTCCCCGGGGATGAGCAGTTCTTC
TRBJ2-7,TRBV27,TRBD1,few,CASRRDSDYEQYF,TGTGCCAGCAGAAGGGACAGCGATTACGAGCAGTACTTC
TRBJ2-7,TRBV7-9,NA,few,CASSLFPVTSAYEQYF,TGTGCCAGCAGCTTATTTCCTGTGACAAGTGCCTACGAGCAGTACTTC
TRBJ1-6,TRBV5-1,NA,many,CASSEPGPESPLHF,TGCGCCAGCAGCGAACCCGGGCCGGAGTCACCCCTCCACTTT
TRBJ1-6,TRBV7-8,TRBD1,few,CASSLTGGDNSPLHF,TGTGCCAGCAGCTTAACAGGGGGCGATAATTCACCCCTCCACTTT
TRBJ2-3,TRBV11-2,TRBD1,NA,CASSFEGDRALALDTQYF,TGTGCCAGCAGCTTCGAAGGGGACAGGGCCCTTGCCTTAGATACGCAGTATTTT
TRBJ1-2,TRBV30,NA,NA,CAWIPLGGNYGYTF,TGTGCCTGGATCCCCCTGGGCGGAAACTATGGCTACACCTTC
TRBJ1-5,TRBV6-2/TRBV6-3,NA,many,CASTRGRGGNQPQHF,TGTGCCAGCACCCGAGGGCGGGGAGGCAATCAGCCCCAGCATTTT
TRBJ2-5,TRBV12-3/TRBV12-4,TRBD1,NA,CASGDRTGALTETQYF,TGTGCCAGCGGCGACAGGACAGGCGCCTTAACTGAGACCCAGTACTTC
TRBJ2-5,TRBV28,TRBD1,NA,CASSASDRGRWETQYF,TGTGCCAGCAGCGCCTCCGACAGGGGAAGATGGGAGACCCAGTACTTC
TRBJ2-5,TRBV4-1,TRBD2,NA,CASSQGRGLETQYF,TGCGCCAGCAGCCAGGGGAGGGGTTTGGAGACCCAGTACTTC
TRBJ1-4,TRBV9,NA,many,CASSATPSNEKLFF,TGTGCCAGCAGCGCTACACCAAGCAATGAAAAACTGTTTTTT
TRBJ2-3,TRBV6-1,TRBD2,NA,CASSPSGGVGDTQYF,TGTGCCAGCAGTCCTAGCGGGGGGGTGGGAGATACGCAGTATTTT
TRBJ2-1,TRBV20-1,NA,NA,CSAAEGLNEQFF,TGCAGCGCAGCCGAAGGGCTCAATGAGCAGTTCTTC
TRBJ2-7,TRBV4-2,TRBD2,few,CASSTLARSSYEQYF,TGTGCCAGCAGTACACTAGCGCGGAGCTCCTACGAGCAGTACTTC
TRBJ2-1,TRBV29-1,NA,many,CSVPKPGHFYNEQFF,TGCAGCGTTCCCAAACCGGGACACTTCTACAATGAGCAGTTCTTC
TRBJ2-2,TRBV7-3,NA,few,CASSTDSNTGELFF,TGTGCCAGCAGCACCGACAGTAACACCGGGGAGCTGTTTTTT
TRBJ2-1,TRBV5-1,TRBD1,few,CASRQGGEQFF,TGCGCCAGCCGACAGGGCGGTGAGCAGTTCTTC
TRBJ2-7,TRBV6-5,NA,NA,CASSCAGDSYEQYF,TGTGCCAGCAGTTGCGCTGGGGACTCCTACGAGCAGTACTTC
TRBJ2-3,TRBV10-3,NA,many,CAISESDSTTDTQYF,TGTGCCATCAGTGAGAGTGATTCTACCACAGATACGCAGTATTTT
TRBJ2-3,TRBV2,NA,few,CASSERAVDTQYF,TGTGCCAGCAGTGAGAGGGCCGTGGATACGCAGTATTTT
TRBJ2-7,TRBV20-1,NA,NA,CSARDWGKSSYEQYF,TGCAGTGCTAGAGATTGGGGGAAGTCCTCCTACGAGCAGTACTTC
TRBJ2-7,TRBV6-2/TRBV6-3,NA,few,CASSFPSIYEQYF,TGTGCCAGCAGTTTCCCTAGCATCTACGAGCAGTACTTC
TRBJ2-2,TRBV20-1,NA,NA,CSPWALGNTGELFF,TGCAGTCCTTGGGCACTGGGGAACACCGGGGAGCTGTTTTTT
TRBJ1-5,TRBV9,NA,NA,CASSGGNSNQPQHF,TGTGCCAGCAGCGGCGGGAATAGCAATCAGCCCCAGCATTTT
TRBJ1-1,TRBV11-2,NA,many,CASSLVSGRGIWGTEAFF,TGTGCCAGCAGCTTAGTCTCAGGTCGGGGGATTTGGGGCACTGAAGCTTTCTTT
TRBJ2-7,TRBV7-7,TRBD1,many,CASSLNRGYEQYF,TGTGCCAGCAGTTTAAACAGGGGATACGAGCAGTACTTC
TRBJ2-2,TRBV4-3,NA,few,CASSQVSAKNTGELFF,TGCGCCAGCAGCCAAGTTTCAGCAAAGAACACCGGGGAGCTGTTTTTT
TRBJ2-7,TRBV27,NA,few,CASSLTGEGYEQYF,TGTGCCAGCAGTTTAACGGGAGAGGGCTACGAGCAGTACTTC
TRBJ2-1,TRBV10-2,NA,many,CASRRIREGGISYNEQFF,TGCGCCAGCAGGAGGATAAGGGAAGGCGGAATCTCCTACAATGAGCAGTTCTTC
TRBJ2-3,TRBV5-1,NA,NA,CASSTYGDITDTQYF,TGCGCCAGCAGCACCTACGGGGACATCACAGATACGCAGTATTTT
TRBJ2-7,TRBV29-1,TRBD1,few,CSVDLGTGRVEQYF,TGCAGCGTGGATCTGGGGACAGGGCGGGTCGAGCAGTACTTC
TRBJ2-4,TRBV30,NA,NA,CAWTRVENIQYF,TGTGCCTGGACAAGGGTCGAGAACATTCAGTACTTC
TRBJ2-5,TRBV11-2,TRBD2,few,CASRLWPVGLAGVKEETQYF,TGTGCCAGCCGCTTATGGCCGGTCGGACTAGCGGGGGTGAAGGAAGAGACCCAGTACTTC
TRBJ2-7,TRBV7-2,TRBD2,few,CASSLGTSGSPGF,TGTGCCAGCAGCTTAGGGACTAGCGGGAGTCCGGGGTTC
TRBJ2-5,TRBV25-1,NA,few,CASSERMVGQETQYF,TGTGCCAGCAGTGAAAGGATGGTGGGGCAGGAGACCCAGTACTTC
TRBJ2-5,TRBV11-2,NA,NA,CASSRPQLVPYF,TGTGCCAGCAGCCGCCCACAACTAGTTCCGTACTTC